Listed below are T cell receptor beta chains from one sample, sequenced in a study of T cells in Graves' hyperthyroidism and ophthalmopathy. MiXCR, run by TCRdb on the multiplex PCR reads, gives a single entry per CDR3 protein. Of about 400,000 distinct CDR3 sequences in the sample, around 14% were seen once. The sample consisted of blood. The receptors derive from a woman aged 25 to 39 with Graves' hyperthyroidism. The CDR3 runs from the conserved cysteine through the conserved F or W. A D gene is named only where the DNA matches it firmly. Rows may omit the clone size; those that give it use once, few, many or a size class.

d_call	v_call	clone_size	j_call	cdr3_nt	cdr3_aa
NA	TRBV10-1	NA	TRBJ2-3	TGCGCCAGCAGTGATGGGGTCTCAGATACGCAGTATTTT	CASSDGVSDTQYF
TRBD2	TRBV20-1	few	TRBJ2-1	TGCAGTGCTAGAAACCCGGGACTAGCATACAATGAGCAGTTCTTC	CSARNPGLAYNEQFF
NA	TRBV30	many	TRBJ1-2	TGTGCCTGGAGTACCGGGTTTAACTATGGCTACACCTTC	CAWSTGFNYGYTF
TRBD2	TRBV20-1	many	TRBJ2-1	TGCACCTCACCGGGACTAGCGACTAATGAGCAGTTCTTC	CTSPGLATNEQFF
TRBD1	TRBV7-2	few	TRBJ1-6	TGTGCCAGCAGCAAGGACAGGGTGCGGTCACCCCTCCACTTT	CASSKDRVRSPLHF
TRBD1	TRBV5-1	NA	TRBJ2-7	TGCGCCAGCAGCCAATGGACAGGGGGCGTCGACGAGCAGTACTTC	CASSQWTGGVDEQYF
NA	TRBV7-3	few	TRBJ2-2	TGTGCCAGCAGCTTAACCCGCAGGGCAGGCACCGGGGAGCTGTTTTTT	CASSLTRRAGTGELFF
NA	TRBV28	NA	TRBJ1-1	TGTGCCAGCAGTTTAACAGGGATGGCTTTCTTT	CASSLTGMAFF
NA	TRBV2	many	TRBJ1-1	TGTGCCAGCAGGGAGGAACAGAACACTGAAGCTTTCTTT	CASREEQNTEAFF
TRBD2	TRBV20-1	many	TRBJ2-5	TGCAGTGCTAGAGCTTTTGGACTAGCGGCCGAATACCAAGAGACCCAGTACTTC	CSARAFGLAAEYQETQYF
NA	TRBV30	few	TRBJ1-2	TGTGCCTGGAGTGTATTACCGGTACTCGGCTATGGCTACACCTTC	CAWSVLPVLGYGYTF
NA	TRBV2	many	TRBJ2-2	TGTGCCAGCAGTTTTTCAAGCGCGGACACCGGGGAGCTGTTTTTT	CASSFSSADTGELFF
TRBD1	TRBV30	NA	TRBJ1-2	TGTGCCTGGTCCGACAGGGTCGGCTATGGCTACACCTTC	CAWSDRVGYGYTF